The clone carrying this TCR beta chain was picked up a small number of times. Antigen unknown. Trimming took off 6 bases at V and 4 bases at J, with 17 bases between the two ends. The CDR3 loop spans 15 amino acids. Germline CDR1 reads LGHDT; CDR2 reads YNNKEL (reference sequence). TCRdb independently ran MiXCR on the 5' RACE reads; one entry per CDR3 protein. The sample contains about 340,000 distinct CDR3 sequences, approximately 14% of which appear only once. The record originates from a study of CD8 T cells in ankylosing spondylitis. Study-wide findings and caveats: Disease-linked clones had a CD8+ phenotype and relatively low frequency in peripheral blood. Earlier literature documents some of the motif variants in reactive arthritis synovial fluid and blood.

Sequencing was carried out using blood, either unsorted or a sorted T cell fraction (not recorded which). The receptor was isolated from a male donor with ankylosing spondylitis or in good health (not recorded which). The rearrangement links TRBV3-1 to TRBJ2-3, with no clear D. CDR3 region: CASRRSSGWADTQYF. The DNA of the CDR3 is TGTGCCAGCAGACGCTCCTCTGGATGGGCAGATACGCAGTATTTT.